This TCR beta chain was recovered during a study of PD-L1 blockade in urothelial cancer. Study overall: About 90% of the 29 patients were men with bladder-origin urothelial cancer.

V was clipped by 5 bases and J by 3 bases; unmatched bases: 12. CDR3 length: 16 amino acids. Germline V CDR1 and CDR2: MNHEY, SMNVEV (reference sequence). The repertoire was sequenced with immunoSEQ multiplex PCR; TCRdb's copy has only in-frame clones and lacks some. The sample carries some 97,000 clones, about 89% recorded once. Source: PBMCs, taken around atezolizumab (anti-PD-L1) treatment. This clonotype originated in a woman of 80 years or more with urothelial cancer. V usage is TRBV27 and J usage is TRBJ1-1, with 7 bases matching TRBD1. The CDR3 DNA reads as TGTGCCAGCAGTCCATGGACAGGCAAAGATTACACTGAAGCTTTCTTT. It yields the protein CASSPWTGKDYTEAFF.